The 7 T cell receptor beta chains below were found in one sample sequenced in a study of CD8+ T cells in alopecia areata. Extracted RNA was reverse transcribed into cDNA, the sequencing template. Data came from immunoSEQ multiplex PCR; TCRdb stores just in-frame clones and leaves some out. The sample contains 6,000 to 9,500 clones, around 74% of which appear only once. Those with alopecia areata gave lesional scalp punch biopsies and peripheral blood. The material was skin, obtained at week 0. The receptors here all came from a human donor with alopecia areata.

The chain employs TRBV7-1 and TRBJ2-7, with D perhaps matching TRBD1 or TRBD2 (5 bases each). TRBV7-1 carries the ORF label, with uncertain function. The CDR3 is 16 amino acids. V lost 4 bases to trimming and J lost 2 bases, with 18 bases between them. The CDR3, as DNA: TGTGCCAGCAGCTTGTCCGGGTACGGGGCCACCTACGAGCAGTACTTC. Its protein product is CASSLSGYGATYEQYF.

Note on this clone: The same CDR3 is also encoded by other DNA sequences in this sample. V usage is TRBV30 and J usage is TRBJ1-5; TRBD1 might be the D (6 bases). Trimming took 0 bases from V and 4 from J, leaving 13 bases between them. The CDR3 runs to 15 residues. In germline, CDR1 is GTSNPN, CDR2 SVGIG (reference sequence). The CDR3 is CAWSVPQGGNQPQHF. CDR3 DNA sequence: TGTGCCTGGAGTGTCCCACAGGGTGGAAATCAGCCCCAGCATTTT.

Here the CDR3 DNA reads TGTGCCAGCAGTTGGGGCACATCCACTGAAGCTTTCTTT. Its translation: CASSWGTSTEAFF. The rearrangement links TRBV27 to TRBJ1-1; a weak D match, TRBD1 (5 bases). Per germline, CDR1 MNHEY and CDR2 SMNVEV (reference sequence). This CDR3 is 13 amino acids long. V shed 4 bases and J shed 4 bases, with 10 bases lying between them.

V usage is TRBV6-1 and J usage is TRBJ1-2, with D maybe TRBD1 (6 bases). The CDR3 covers 14 residues. The germline V gene has CDR1 MNHNS and CDR2 SASEGT. Trimming shortened V by 5 bases and J by 7 bases, and 17 bases separated the two germline ends. The CDR3 spells CASSPRGQGSGYTF. The CDR3 nucleotides read TGTGCCAGCAGTCCAAGGGGCCAGGGGAGTGGCTACACCTTC.

This sequence joins TRBV6-1 and TRBJ2-7, with D maybe TRBD1 (5 bases). CDR3 size: 15 residues. Germline-derived CDR1 and CDR2 are MNHNS and SASEGT. Trimming stripped 1 base from V and 2 bases from J, with 12 bases between. The CDR3 reads CASSEGTGRTYEQYF. DNA of the CDR3: TGTGCCAGCAGTGAAGGAACAGGCCGGACCTACGAGCAGTACTTC.

The genes are TRBV10-2 and TRBJ2-1; possibly TRBD2 for D (6 bases). This CDR3 is built from 12 residues. Germline V gives CDR1 WSHSY, CDR2 SAAADI. Trimming left V 10 bases short and J 0 bases short, with 7 bases between. Written as DNA, the CDR3 is TGCGCCACCGGGAGCTCCTACAATGAGCAGTTCTTC. The encoded protein is CATGSSYNEQFF.

The chain combines TRBV11-1 with TRBJ2-2; tentatively, D is TRBD1 (5 bases). V was cut by 5 bases and J by 0 bases, with 13 bases left in between. The germline V gene encodes CDR1 SGHAT and CDR2 FQDESV (reference sequence). This CDR3 is 16 amino acids long. The CDR3 is CASSPRQRSNTGELFF. The CDR3 coding sequence is TGTGCCAGCAGCCCGCGACAGCGTTCGAACACCGGGGAGCTGTTTTTT.